The rows below give T cell receptor beta chains drawn from one sample of a study of T-cell memory formation after mild COVID-19. TCRdb re-derived calls from the 5' RACE reads in MiXCR, one entry per CDR3 protein. The table lists about 340,000 distinct CDR3 sequences, around 21% of them singletons. What was sequenced was PBMCs or a T cell subset sorted from them (not recorded which). The source is an adult woman who had mild COVID-19 (a few samples of this study predate the infection). Cell type and time point are not known. Each CDR3 is given with its conserved first and last residue. A D gene is named only where the DNA matches it firmly. A row's size may be missing; if present it is once, few, many or a size class.

TRBD2,TRBJ2-7,TRBV12-3/TRBV12-4,NA,CASSWGEGSEQYF,TGTGCCAGCAGCTGGGGGGAGGGTTCCGAGCAGTACTTC
NA,TRBJ2-3,TRBV2,NA,CASSSDLTDTQYF,TGTGCCAGCAGTTCGGACTTGACAGATACGCAGTATTTT
TRBD2,TRBJ2-1,TRBV5-1,many,CASSPPAGESTEQFF,TGCGCCAGCAGCCCGCCAGCGGGAGAATCTACTGAGCAGTTCTTC
NA,TRBJ1-1,TRBV19,NA,CASSTHGHKGRTEAFF,TGTGCCAGTAGTACCCACGGACATAAGGGCAGGACTGAAGCTTTCTTT
NA,TRBJ2-7,TRBV15,few,CATSLNLYEQYF,TGTGCCACCAGCCTTAACCTTTACGAGCAGTACTTC
NA,TRBJ2-3,TRBV28,many,CASWGRGTGTDTQYF,TGTGCCAGCTGGGGCAGGGGAACGGGCACAGATACGCAGTATTTT
NA,TRBJ2-1,TRBV6-5,NA,CASSYSRPSVHEQFF,TGTGCCAGCAGTTATTCCAGACCTAGCGTACACGAGCAGTTCTTC
NA,TRBJ1-5,TRBV2,many,CASREAGAVQPQHF,TGTGCCAGCAGGGAGGCAGGGGCGGTCCAGCCCCAGCATTTT
NA,TRBJ2-3,TRBV7-2,many,CASSLGRATDTQYF,TGTGCCAGCAGCTTAGGACGGGCCACAGATACGCAGTATTTT
NA,TRBJ2-6,TRBV5-6,many,CASSFLSGLGGANVLTF,TGTGCCAGCAGCTTCCTTTCGGGTTTGGGTGGGGCCAACGTCCTGACTTTC
NA,TRBJ2-5,TRBV7-9,many,CASSPREQETQYF,TGTGCCAGCAGCCCCCGGGAGCAAGAGACCCAGTACTTC
TRBD1,TRBJ1-4,TRBV7-9,few,CASSPPGTGDGKLFF,TGTGCCAGCAGCCCCCCCGGGACAGGGGACGGAAAACTGTTTTTT
NA,TRBJ2-2,TRBV3-1,few,CASSQVLTGELFF,TGTGCCAGCAGCCAGGTCCTCACCGGGGAGCTGTTTTTT
NA,TRBJ2-3,TRBV12-3/TRBV12-4,few,CASSLVGMVDTQYF,TGTGCCAGCAGTTTGGTAGGGATGGTAGATACGCAGTATTTT
TRBD1,TRBJ2-4,TRBV6-6,many,CASSSMDRVANIQYF,TGTGCCAGCAGTTCCATGGACAGGGTGGCTAACATTCAGTACTTC
TRBD2,TRBJ2-6,TRBV5-1,few,CASSSDGAGAGANVLTF,TGCGCCAGCAGCTCCGACGGAGCGGGGGCTGGGGCCAACGTCCTGACTTTC
TRBD1,TRBJ2-7,TRBV10-3,few,CAISGDRGGGYEQYF,TGTGCCATCAGTGGCGACAGGGGCGGCGGGTACGAGCAGTACTTC
NA,TRBJ1-6,TRBV12-3/TRBV12-4,few,CASSSQQGAPLHF,TGTGCCAGCAGTTCACAACAGGGAGCACCCCTCCACTTT
NA,TRBJ2-1,TRBV5-6,many,CASSATGHSYNEQFF,TGTGCCAGCAGCGCCACGGGACATTCCTACAATGAGCAGTTCTTC